Each of the 5 T cell receptor beta chains below was sequenced from the same sample in a study of T cells in pancreatic ductal adenocarcinoma. The protocol was immunoSEQ multiplex PCR, while the TCRdb copy is restricted to in-frame clones and leaves out a portion. The repertoire holds approximately 97,000 clones, with around 96% as singletons. Selected pancreatic ductal adenocarcinoma patients had undergone surgery without neoadjuvant therapy. The sequenced material came from PBMCs. The receptors shown here come from a human donor with pancreatic ductal adenocarcinoma.

This clone was counted once. The chain uses TRBV19 and TRBJ1-1; TRBD1 is a possible D gene (5 bases). The CDR3 consists of 15 residues. CDR1 is LNHDA, CDR2 SQIVND, per germline (reference sequence). V lost 3 bases, J lost 2 bases, and 13 bases lay in between. In nucleotides, the CDR3 is TGTGCCAGTAGTATTGAGAGACAGACCAACACTGAAGCTTTCTTT. This encodes CASSIERQTNTEAFF.

The V gene is TRBV4-3, the J gene TRBJ2-2; the match to TRBD2 covers 9 bases. Germline V gene data show CDR1 as LGHNA and CDR2 as YSLEER. The CDR3 loop spans 16 amino acids. V lost 0 bases to trimming and J lost 6 bases; unmatched junction nucleotides: 5. This CDR3 reads CASSQDLVAGAGELFF. DNA of the CDR3: TGCGCCAGCAGCCAAGATCTGGTAGCGGGAGCCGGGGAGCTGTTTTTT.

The chain couples TRBV9 to TRBJ2-5; the match to TRBD2 covers 8 bases. CDR1 and CDR2 (germline): SGDLS, YYNGEE. The CDR3 runs to 15 residues. Trimming cost V 3 bases and J 1 base; bases outside gene matches: 5. The CDR3 sequence is CASSALAGLQETQYF. The CDR3 nucleotides read TGTGCCAGCAGCGCTCTAGCGGGCCTCCAAGAGACCCAGTACTTC.

The chain links TRBV30 to TRBJ2-5, with TRBD1 matching over 8 bases. This CDR3 is 14 amino acids long. Germline V gives CDR1 GTSNPN, CDR2 SVGIG (reference sequence). With V trimmed by 5 bases and J by 2 bases, 7 bases remained unmatched. CDR3 region: CAWSAGGTQETQYF. Written as DNA, the CDR3 is TGTGCCTGGTCAGCAGGGGGCACTCAAGAGACCCAGTACTTC.

The J gene is TRBJ2-3, the V gene TRBV4-2; D is ambiguous. Germline V gene lookup returns CDR1 LGHNA and CDR2 YNFKEQ. The CDR3 spans 13 residues. With 4 bases removed from V and 5 bases from J, the gap between germline ends came to 10 bases. CDR3 residues: CASSLSRGDTQYF. The CDR3 bases are TGTGCCAGCAGCCTAAGCAGAGGAGATACGCAGTATTTT.